These T cell receptor beta chains were read from a single sample in a study of T cells in Graves' hyperthyroidism and ophthalmopathy. Via MiXCR, TCRdb re-called the multiplex PCR reads, giving one row per CDR3 protein. Of 650,000 to 700,000 distinct CDR3 sequences in the sample, roughly a sixth were seen once. Sequencing was done on a sample of blood. The receptors derive from a man between 50 and 59 years old with Graves' hyperthyroidism. The CDR3 runs from the conserved cysteine through the conserved F or W. Each record gives: J gene, clone size, V gene, D gene, CDR3 DNA, CDR3 protein. A D gene is named only where the DNA matches it firmly. Part of the rows lack a size; the others show once, few, many or a class for expanded clones.

TRBJ2-3 | many | TRBV20-1 | - | TGCAGTGCTAGAGGACTCACAGATACGCAGTATTTT | CSARGLTDTQYF
TRBJ1-4 | - | TRBV25-1 | - | TGTGCCAACAGTGAGGTGATTGGGGAAAAACTGTTTTTT | CANSEVIGEKLFF
TRBJ1-1 | many | TRBV10-3 | TRBD1 | TGTGCCATCAGTGAGGGACAGGGAGGGCCATACACTGAAGCTTTCTTT | CAISEGQGGPYTEAFF
TRBJ2-3 | many | TRBV5-1 | - | TGCGCCAGCAGCTTGGATCGGGCCGCAGGGGTATGGCAGTATTTT | CASSLDRAAGVWQYF
TRBJ1-5 | few | TRBV19 | - | TGTGCCAGTACTTCACAGGGCGGACAGCCCCAGCATTTT | CASTSQGGQPQHF
TRBJ1-5 | few | TRBV7-2 | - | TGTGCCAGCAGCTTAGCAGGGAGACGCCAGCCCCAGCATTTT | CASSLAGRRQPQHF
TRBJ2-1 | many | TRBV12-3/TRBV12-4 | - | TGTGCCAGCAGTTTTAATGAGGGGGTTCATGAGCAGTTCTTC | CASSFNEGVHEQFF
TRBJ1-5 | - | TRBV10-3 | - | TGTGCCATCAGTGAAGAGAGAGATCAGCCCCAGCATTTT | CAISEERDQPQHF
TRBJ2-2 | many | TRBV12-3/TRBV12-4 | - | TGTGCCAGCAGTTTACGACCGGGACAATTGAACACCGGGGAGCTGTTTTTT | CASSLRPGQLNTGELFF
TRBJ1-5 | - | TRBV19 | TRBD1 | TGTGCCAGTAGTATCGGACTCAACAGGGGCCTCAACGTAGGCAATCAGCCCCAGCGTTTT | CASSIGLNRGLNVGNQPQRF
TRBJ2-1 | - | TRBV7-2 | TRBD2 | TGTGCCAGCAGCCGATCTTTGACTAGCGGGCCGTACAATGAGCAGTTCTTC | CASSRSLTSGPYNEQFF
TRBJ1-1 | many | TRBV3-1 | - | TGTGCCAGCAGCCAGACGGGCGTGGGAGCTTTCTTT | CASSQTGVGAFF
TRBJ1-2 | - | TRBV19 | - | TGTGCCAGTAGTCCGGGAACGCCCTATGGCTACACCTTC | CASSPGTPYGYTF
TRBJ1-1 | few | TRBV9 | TRBD1 | TGTGCCAGCAGCGTAGTCCAGGGGGCCGCTGAAGCTTTCTTT | CASSVVQGAAEAFF
TRBJ1-4 | many | TRBV5-1 | - | TGCGCCAGCAGCTCTCAGGGGCCGCAAGAGAAACTGTTTTTT | CASSSQGPQEKLFF
TRBJ2-2 | few | TRBV19 | - | TGTGCCAGTACCCAGGGGAGAGGGGAAAGCGGGGAGCTGTTTTTT | CASTQGRGESGELFF
TRBJ2-3 | - | TRBV11-2 | TRBD2 | TGTGCCAGCAGCTTAGAGATACTAGCGGGAGAGGACACAGATACGCAGTATTTT | CASSLEILAGEDTDTQYF
TRBJ2-4 | many | TRBV27 | - | TGTGCCAGCAGAGGAGGAGGTGGAAACATTCAGTACTTC | CASRGGGGNIQYF
TRBJ2-1 | many | TRBV6-2/TRBV6-3 | - | TGTGCCAGCAGTTCGGGTAGACGGGGCCCACTCTACAATGAGCAGTTCTTC | CASSSGRRGPLYNEQFF
TRBJ2-4 | - | TRBV6-2/TRBV6-3 | TRBD2 | TGTGCCAGCGGGAGGGAAAACAAAAACATTCAGTACTTC | CASGRENKNIQYF
TRBJ1-5 | few | TRBV6-1 | - | TGTGCCACCGAGACGGCTTTCAATCAGCCCCAGCATTTT | CATETAFNQPQHF
TRBJ2-3 | many | TRBV3-1 | TRBD1 | TGTGCCAGCAGCCGACAGGGGACAGATACGCAGTATTTT | CASSRQGTDTQYF
TRBJ2-7 | few | TRBV10-2 | TRBD1 | TGCGCCAGCAGTGACGCGACAGGGGGATCCTACGAGCAGTACTTC | CASSDATGGSYEQYF
TRBJ2-1 | - | TRBV30 | - | TGTGCCTGGAGTGCGGTTAGCTCCTACAATGAGCAGTTCTTC | CAWSAVSSYNEQFF
TRBJ2-7 | few | TRBV29-1 | - | TGCAGCGTTTGGGTCTCCGGCTACGAGCAGTACTTC | CSVWVSGYEQYF
TRBJ2-2 | - | TRBV29-1 | TRBD2 | TGCAGCGTTCAGGCGGGAGGGTTCGGCACCGGGGAGCTGTTTTTT | CSVQAGGFGTGELFF
TRBJ1-3 | many | TRBV29-1 | - | TGCAGCGGATCGGAACAGGGAAACACCATATATTTT | CSGSEQGNTIYF
TRBJ2-3 | many | TRBV27 | TRBD2 | TGTGCCAGCAGTACCGGGACTAGCGCTTACACAGATACGCAGTATTTT | CASSTGTSAYTDTQYF
TRBJ2-7 | many | TRBV20-1 | - | TGCAGTGCCACCAGGGGAAGCAACGAGCAGTACTTC | CSATRGSNEQYF
TRBJ2-7 | - | TRBV28 | TRBD1 | TGTGCCAGCAGTTTACACAGGGGCAGCTCCTACGAGCAGTACTTC | CASSLHRGSSYEQYF
TRBJ2-1 | many | TRBV13 | - | TGTGCCAGCAGCCCCCGTGGCGGCGTATACAATGAGCAGTTCTTC | CASSPRGGVYNEQFF
TRBJ2-7 | many | TRBV29-1 | - | TGCAGCGCGCGTAGGGGTCAGGCCTACGAGCAGTACTTC | CSARRGQAYEQYF
TRBJ2-2 | many | TRBV24-1 | - | TGTGCCACCAGTGACGCAGCTGCTAGCTCCCTCAGGGAGCTGTTTTTT | CATSDAAASSLRELFF
TRBJ2-1 | - | TRBV4-1 | TRBD2 | TGCGCCAGCAGCCAGGGCCCGGGACTAGCGGGAGTTCACGGCAACAATGAGCAGTTCTTC | CASSQGPGLAGVHGNNEQFF
TRBJ2-1 | - | TRBV9 | - | TGTGCCAGCAGCGTCGGGGACCAGAATGAGCAGTTCTTC | CASSVGDQNEQFF
TRBJ1-6 | many | TRBV18 | - | TGTGCCAGCTCCGGTGGAGGATCTATCAGTTCACCCCTCCACTTT | CASSGGGSISSPLHF
TRBJ2-5 | many | TRBV3-1 | TRBD2 | TGTGCCAGCAGCCAGGACTCGGGAGCGGGAGAAGAGACCCAGTACTTC | CASSQDSGAGEETQYF
TRBJ1-5 | few | TRBV5-1 | - | TGCGCCAGCAGCTTGGCAGGACAGCCCAATCAGCCCCAGCATTTT | CASSLAGQPNQPQHF
TRBJ1-2 | - | TRBV7-2 | TRBD1 | TGTGCCAGCAGCTCCGGACAGGGGGCCTTTCGATATGGCTACACCTTC | CASSSGQGAFRYGYTF
TRBJ2-3 | many | TRBV15 | TRBD1 | TGTGCCACCAGCAGAGATTGGGGACAGGGGCTAGATACGCAGTATTTT | CATSRDWGQGLDTQYF
TRBJ1-2 | many | TRBV7-2 | - | TGTGCCAGCAGCCCGCCACCTCCAGCGACAGCCTACACCTTC | CASSPPPPATAYTF